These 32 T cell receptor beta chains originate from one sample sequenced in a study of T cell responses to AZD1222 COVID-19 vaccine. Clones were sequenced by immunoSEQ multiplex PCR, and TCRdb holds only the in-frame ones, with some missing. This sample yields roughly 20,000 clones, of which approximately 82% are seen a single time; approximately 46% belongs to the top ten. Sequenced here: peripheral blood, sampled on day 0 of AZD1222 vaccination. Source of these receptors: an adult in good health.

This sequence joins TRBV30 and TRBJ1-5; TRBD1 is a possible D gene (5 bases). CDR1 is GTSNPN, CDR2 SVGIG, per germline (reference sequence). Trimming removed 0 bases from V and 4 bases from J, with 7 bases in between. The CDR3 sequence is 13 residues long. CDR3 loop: CAWSVQANQPQHF. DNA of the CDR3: TGTGCCTGGAGTGTACAGGCGAATCAGCCCCAGCATTTT. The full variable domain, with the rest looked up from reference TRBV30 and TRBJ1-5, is SQTIHQWPATLVQPVGSPLSLECTVEGTSNPNLYWYRQAAGRGLQLLFYSVGIGQISSEVPQNLSASRPQDRQFILSSKKLLLSDSGFYLCAWSVQANQPQHFGDGTRLSIL.

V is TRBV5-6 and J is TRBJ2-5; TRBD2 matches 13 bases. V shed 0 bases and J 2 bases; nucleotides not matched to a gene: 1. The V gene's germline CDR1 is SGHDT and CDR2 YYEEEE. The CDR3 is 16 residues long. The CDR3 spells CASSLAGLAGQETQYF. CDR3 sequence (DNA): TGTGCCAGCAGCTTGGCGGGACTAGCGGGGCAAGAGACCCAGTACTTC.

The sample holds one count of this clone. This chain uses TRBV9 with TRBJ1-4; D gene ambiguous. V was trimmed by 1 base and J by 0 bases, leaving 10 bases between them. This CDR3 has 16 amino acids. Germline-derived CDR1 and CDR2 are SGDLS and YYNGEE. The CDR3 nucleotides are TGTGCCAGCAGCGTAAACTACAGAGCAACTAATGAAAAACTGTTTTTT. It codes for CASSVNYRATNEKLFF.

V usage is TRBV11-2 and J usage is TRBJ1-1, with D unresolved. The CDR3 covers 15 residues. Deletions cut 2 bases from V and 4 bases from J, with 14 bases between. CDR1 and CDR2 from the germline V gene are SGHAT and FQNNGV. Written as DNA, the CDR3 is TGTGCCAGCAGCTTATCGCAACAGCCACTCACTGAAGCTTTCTTT. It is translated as CASSLSQQPLTEAFF.

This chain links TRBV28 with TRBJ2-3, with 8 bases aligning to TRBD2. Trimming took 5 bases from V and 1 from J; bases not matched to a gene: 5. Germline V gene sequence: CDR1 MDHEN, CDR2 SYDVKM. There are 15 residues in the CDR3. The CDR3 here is CASSRGGPRTDTQYF. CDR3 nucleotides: TGTGCCAGCAGTCGGGGGGGACCCCGCACAGATACGCAGTATTTT.

CDR3 residues: CASSYRFTGELFF. Here the CDR3 DNA reads TGTGCCAGCAGTTACAGATTTACCGGGGAGCTGTTTTTT. The V call is TRBV6-2 or TRBV6-3, the J call TRBJ2-2; no reliable D call. V lost 2 bases to trimming and J lost 5 bases, with 6 bases between them. Germline CDR1 MNHEY, CDR2 SVGEGT. The CDR3 totals 13 residues.

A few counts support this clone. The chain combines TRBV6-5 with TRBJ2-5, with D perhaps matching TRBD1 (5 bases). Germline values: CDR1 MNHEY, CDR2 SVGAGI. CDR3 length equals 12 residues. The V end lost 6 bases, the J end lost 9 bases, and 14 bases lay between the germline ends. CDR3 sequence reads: CASSLSGPPQYF. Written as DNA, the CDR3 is TGTGCCAGCAGCCTATCAGGGCCCCCCCAGTACTTC.

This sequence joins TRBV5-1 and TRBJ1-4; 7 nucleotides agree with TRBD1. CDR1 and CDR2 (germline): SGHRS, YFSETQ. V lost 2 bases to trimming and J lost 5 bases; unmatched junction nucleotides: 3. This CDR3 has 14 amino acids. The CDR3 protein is CASSFLTGNEKLFF. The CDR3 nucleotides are TGCGCCAGCAGCTTTCTGACAGGGAATGAAAAACTGTTTTTT.

The CDR3 DNA sequence: TGTGCCAGCAGCTTAGATCCCGGACAGGGATCTGAAAAACTGTTTTTT. Translating gives CASSLDPGQGSEKLFF. This chain uses TRBV7-9 with TRBJ1-4; TRBD1 matches at 8 bases. V shed 1 base and J 7 bases; nucleotides not matched to a gene: 8. The CDR3 is 16 residues long. Germline CDR1 reads SEHNR; CDR2 reads FQNEAQ (reference sequence).

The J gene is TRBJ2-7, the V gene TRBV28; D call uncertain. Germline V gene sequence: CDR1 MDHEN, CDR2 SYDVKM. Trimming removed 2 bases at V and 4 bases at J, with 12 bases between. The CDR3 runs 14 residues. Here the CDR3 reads CASSLTGFRYEQYF. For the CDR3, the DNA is TGTGCCAGCAGTTTAACGGGTTTCCGTTACGAGCAGTACTTC.

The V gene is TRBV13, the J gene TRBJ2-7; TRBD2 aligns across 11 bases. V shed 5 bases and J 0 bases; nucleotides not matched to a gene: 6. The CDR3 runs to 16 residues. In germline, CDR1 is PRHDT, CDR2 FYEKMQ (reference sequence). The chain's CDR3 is CASSGDTSGSSYEQYF. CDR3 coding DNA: TGTGCCAGCAGCGGTGACACTAGCGGGAGCTCCTACGAGCAGTACTTC.

CDR3 in DNA: TGTGCCAGCTCACCTAGTTCTAGCGGACAAGAGACCCAGTACTTC. Translated: CASSPSSSGQETQYF. The chain couples TRBV18 to TRBJ2-5, with 7 bases lining up with TRBD2. The CDR3 totals 15 residues. From germline, CDR1 is KGHSH and CDR2 LQKENI. V dropped 3 bases and J dropped 2; count of bases not matched to a gene: 6.

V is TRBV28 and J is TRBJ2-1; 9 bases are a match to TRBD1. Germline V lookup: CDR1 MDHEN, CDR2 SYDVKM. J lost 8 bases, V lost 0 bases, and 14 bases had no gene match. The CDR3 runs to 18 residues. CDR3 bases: TGTGCCAGCAGTTTATGGGTAATCAGACAGGGGGTAGGGTATGAGCAGTTCTTC. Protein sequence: CASSLWVIRQGVGYEQFF.

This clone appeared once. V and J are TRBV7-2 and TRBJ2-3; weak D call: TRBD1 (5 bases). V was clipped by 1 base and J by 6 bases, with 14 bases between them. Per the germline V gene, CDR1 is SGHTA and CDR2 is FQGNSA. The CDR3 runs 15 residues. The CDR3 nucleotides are TGTGCCAGCAGCTTAGACCTGGGGCCGTCGGATACGCAGTATTTT. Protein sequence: CASSLDLGPSDTQYF.

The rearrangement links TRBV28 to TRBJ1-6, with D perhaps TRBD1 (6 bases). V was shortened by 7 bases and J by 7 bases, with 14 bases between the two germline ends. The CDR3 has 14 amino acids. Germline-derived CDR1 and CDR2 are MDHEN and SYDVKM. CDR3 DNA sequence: TGTGCCAGCACCATTACAGGGAGGAATTCACCCCTCCACTTT. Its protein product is CASTITGRNSPLHF. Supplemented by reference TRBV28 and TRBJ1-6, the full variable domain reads DVKVTQSSRYLVKRTGEKVFLECVQDMDHENMFWYRQDPGLGLRLIYFSYDVKMKEKGDIPEGYSVSREKKERFSLILESASTNQTSMYLCASTITGRNSPLHFGNGTRLTVT.

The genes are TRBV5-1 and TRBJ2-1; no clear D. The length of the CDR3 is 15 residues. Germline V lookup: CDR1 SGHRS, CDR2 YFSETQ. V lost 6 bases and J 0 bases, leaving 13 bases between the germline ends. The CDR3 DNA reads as TGCGCCAGCAAAGCTTCGTGGGTCTCCTACAATGAGCAGTTCTTC. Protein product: CASKASWVSYNEQFF.

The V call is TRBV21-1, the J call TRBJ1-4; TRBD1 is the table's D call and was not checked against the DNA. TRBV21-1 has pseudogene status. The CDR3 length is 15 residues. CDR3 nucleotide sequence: TGTGCCAGCAGCAAAGTTGGACAAATTAATGAAAAACTGTTTTTT. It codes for CASSKVGQINEKLFF.

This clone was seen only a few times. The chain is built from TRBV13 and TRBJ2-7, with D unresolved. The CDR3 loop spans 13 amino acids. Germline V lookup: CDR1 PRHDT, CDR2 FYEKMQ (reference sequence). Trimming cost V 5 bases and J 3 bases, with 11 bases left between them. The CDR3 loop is CASSAPPGYEQYF. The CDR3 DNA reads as TGTGCCAGCAGCGCCCCCCCAGGCTACGAGCAGTACTTC. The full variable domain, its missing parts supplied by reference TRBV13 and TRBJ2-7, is AAGVIQSPRHLIKEKRETATLKCYPIPRHDTVYWYQQGPGQDPQFLISFYEKMQSDKGSIPDRFSAQQFSDYHSELNMSSLELGDSALYFCASSAPPGYEQYFGPGTRLTVT.

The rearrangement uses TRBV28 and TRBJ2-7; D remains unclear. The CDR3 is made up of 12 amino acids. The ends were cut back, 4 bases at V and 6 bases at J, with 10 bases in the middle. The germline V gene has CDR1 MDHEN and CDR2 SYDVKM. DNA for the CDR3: TGTGCCAGCAGTTGGACCGGCTTCGAGCAGTACTTC. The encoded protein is CASSWTGFEQYF.

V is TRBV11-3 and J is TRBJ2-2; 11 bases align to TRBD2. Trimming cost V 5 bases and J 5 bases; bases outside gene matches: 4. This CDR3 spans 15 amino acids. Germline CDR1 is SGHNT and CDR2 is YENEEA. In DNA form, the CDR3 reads TGTGCCAGCAGCCCCCGGACTAGCGGGACCGGGGAGCTGTTTTTT. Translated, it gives CASSPRTSGTGELFF.

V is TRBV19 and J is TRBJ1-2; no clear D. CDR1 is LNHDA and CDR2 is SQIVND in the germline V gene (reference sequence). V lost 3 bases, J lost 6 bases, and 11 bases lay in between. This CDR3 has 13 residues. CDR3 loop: CASSMRTKDGYTF. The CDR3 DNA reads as TGTGCCAGTAGTATGAGGACCAAGGATGGCTACACCTTC.

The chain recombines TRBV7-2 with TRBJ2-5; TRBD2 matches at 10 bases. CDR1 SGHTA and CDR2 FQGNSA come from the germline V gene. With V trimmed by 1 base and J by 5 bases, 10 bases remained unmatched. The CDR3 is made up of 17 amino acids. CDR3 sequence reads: CASSLDPSGSAGETQYF. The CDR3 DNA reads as TGTGCCAGCAGCTTAGACCCTAGCGGGAGTGCTGGGGAGACCCAGTACTTC.

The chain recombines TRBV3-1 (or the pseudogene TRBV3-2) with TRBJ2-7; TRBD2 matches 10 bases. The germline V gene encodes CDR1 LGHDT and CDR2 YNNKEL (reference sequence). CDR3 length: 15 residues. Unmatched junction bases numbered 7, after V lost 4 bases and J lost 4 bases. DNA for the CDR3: TGTGCCAGCAGCCCGACTAGCGGGTCGTCGTACGAGCAGTACTTC. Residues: CASSPTSGSSYEQYF.

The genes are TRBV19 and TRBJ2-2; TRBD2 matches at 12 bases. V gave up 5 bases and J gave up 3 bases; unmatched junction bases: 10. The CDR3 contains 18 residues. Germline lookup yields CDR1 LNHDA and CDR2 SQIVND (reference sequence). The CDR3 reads CASSPGKGLAGYTGELFF. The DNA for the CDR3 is TGTGCCAGTAGTCCCGGGAAAGGACTAGCGGGGTACACCGGGGAGCTGTTTTTT.

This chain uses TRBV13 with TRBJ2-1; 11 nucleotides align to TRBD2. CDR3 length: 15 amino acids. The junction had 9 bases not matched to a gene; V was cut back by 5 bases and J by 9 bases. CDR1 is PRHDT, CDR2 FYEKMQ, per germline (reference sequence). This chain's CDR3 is CASSRTSGGVREQFF. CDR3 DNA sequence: TGTGCCAGCAGCCGAACTAGCGGGGGAGTTCGTGAGCAGTTCTTC. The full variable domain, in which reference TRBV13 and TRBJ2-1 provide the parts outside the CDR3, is AAGVIQSPRHLIKEKRETATLKCYPIPRHDTVYWYQQGPGQDPQFLISFYEKMQSDKGSIPDRFSAQQFSDYHSELNMSSLELGDSALYFCASSRTSGGVREQFFGPGTRLTVL.

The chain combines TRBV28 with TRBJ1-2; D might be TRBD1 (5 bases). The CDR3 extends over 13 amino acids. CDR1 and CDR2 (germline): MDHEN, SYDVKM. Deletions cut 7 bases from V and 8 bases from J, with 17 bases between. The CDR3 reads CASIPAGSGGYTF. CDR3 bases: TGTGCCAGCATCCCCGCAGGGAGCGGAGGCTACACCTTC.

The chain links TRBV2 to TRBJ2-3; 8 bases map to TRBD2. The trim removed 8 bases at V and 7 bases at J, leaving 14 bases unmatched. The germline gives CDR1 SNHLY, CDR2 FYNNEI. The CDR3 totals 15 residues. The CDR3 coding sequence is TGTGCCAGCCAATTGAAGCCGGGGGGGCATCATACGCAGTATTTT. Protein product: CASQLKPGGHHTQYF.

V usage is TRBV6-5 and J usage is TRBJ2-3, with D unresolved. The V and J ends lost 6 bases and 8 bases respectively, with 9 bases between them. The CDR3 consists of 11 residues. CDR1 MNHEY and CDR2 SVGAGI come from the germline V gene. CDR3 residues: CASRKLGTQYF. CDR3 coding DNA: TGTGCCAGCAGGAAACTTGGTACGCAGTATTTT.

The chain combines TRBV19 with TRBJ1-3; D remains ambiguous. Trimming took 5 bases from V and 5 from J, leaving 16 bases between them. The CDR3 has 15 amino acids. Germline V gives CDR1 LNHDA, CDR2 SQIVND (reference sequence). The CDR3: CASSPTEGSRNTIYF. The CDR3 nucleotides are TGTGCCAGTAGTCCCACGGAGGGTAGTAGAAACACCATATATTTT.

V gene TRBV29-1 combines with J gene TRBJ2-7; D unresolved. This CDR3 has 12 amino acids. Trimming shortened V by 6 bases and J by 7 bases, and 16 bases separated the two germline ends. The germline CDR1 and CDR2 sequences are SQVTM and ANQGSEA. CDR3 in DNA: TGCAGCGTCGACGGTCTCAGAAATGAGCAGTACTTC. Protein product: CSVDGLRNEQYF.

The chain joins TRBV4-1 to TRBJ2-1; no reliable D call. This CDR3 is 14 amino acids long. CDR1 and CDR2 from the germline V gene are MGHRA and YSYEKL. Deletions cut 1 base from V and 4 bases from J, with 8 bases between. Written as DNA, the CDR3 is TGCGCCAGCAGCCAAGCGGAGAGTTACAATGAGCAGTTCTTC. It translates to CASSQAESYNEQFF.

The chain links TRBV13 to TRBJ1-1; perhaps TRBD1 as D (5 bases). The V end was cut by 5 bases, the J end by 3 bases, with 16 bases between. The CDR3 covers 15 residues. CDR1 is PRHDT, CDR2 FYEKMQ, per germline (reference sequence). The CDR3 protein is CASSPRGGKDTEAFF. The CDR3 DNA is TGTGCCAGCAGCCCCCGGGGGGGGAAGGACACTGAAGCTTTCTTT.